The text below deals with one T cell receptor (beta chain). No antigen is known for it. 60 Vbeta and 13 Jbeta primers were used in PCR. Data came from immunoSEQ multiplex PCR; TCRdb stores just in-frame clones and leaves some out. The sample carries over 150,000 clones, approximately 79% recorded once. The source of the sample is a study of cytomegalovirus exposure and HLA in healthy donors. Study results and caveats: There were 150 to 200 TCR beta chains listed as cytomegalovirus-associated. TCR beta sequences reportedly predicted most subjects' HLA-A and HLA-B alleles accurately. For TCR beta chains, V- and J-gene trimming was later linked to a missense DCLRE1C variant.

Sample: PBMCs. The receptor was derived from a human donor in good health.

CDR3 protein: CASSLRTIATNEKLFF. CDR3 nucleotide sequence: TGTGCCAGCAGCCTCCGGACAATTGCAACTAATGAAAAACTGTTTTTT. This rearrangement joins TRBV5-8 to TRBJ1-4, with D perhaps TRBD1 (5 bases). This CDR3 is built from 16 residues. Trimming cost V 4 bases and J 0 bases, with 13 bases left between them. Per germline, CDR1 SGHTS and CDR2 YDEGEE.